These T cell receptor beta chains were read from a single sample in a study of patients and donors after allogeneic stem cell transplantation. MiXCR, run by TCRdb on the RT-PCR reads, gives a single entry per CDR3 protein. The sample lists 900,000 to 1,000,000 distinct CDR3 sequences; 15% to 20% were seen once. Sequenced sample: blood, either unsorted or a sorted T cell fraction (not recorded which). Receptors were obtained from a human donor who was either an allogeneic HSCT recipient or a stem cell or donor lymphocyte infusion donor (not recorded which). It is not recorded whose cells these are; they may come from a transplant donor. The CDR3 runs from the conserved cysteine through the conserved F or W. A D gene is named only where the DNA matches it firmly. Expanded clones get a size class; other rows say once, few or many, or leave the size out.

J gene: TRBJ2-5
clone size: few
D gene: NA
V gene: TRBV30
CDR3 protein: CAWSVLVGVRETQYF
CDR3 DNA: TGTGCCTGGAGTGTCCTAGTGGGGGTCCGGGAGACCCAGTACTTC

J gene: TRBJ2-5
clone size: NA
D gene: TRBD2
V gene: TRBV20-1
CDR3 protein: CSARDKSGSPQTQYF
CDR3 DNA: TGCAGTGCTAGAGATAAAAGCGGGAGCCCGCAGACCCAGTACTTC

J gene: TRBJ2-4
clone size: few
D gene: NA
V gene: TRBV11-2
CDR3 protein: CASSLDGSTENIQYF
CDR3 DNA: TGTGCCAGCAGCTTAGACGGGAGTACAGAAAACATTCAGTACTTC

J gene: TRBJ1-2
clone size: few
D gene: NA
V gene: TRBV25-1
CDR3 protein: CASSEEGVGYGYTF
CDR3 DNA: TGTGCCAGCAGTGAAGAGGGTGTCGGCTATGGCTACACCTTC

J gene: TRBJ2-1
clone size: NA
D gene: NA
V gene: TRBV2
CDR3 protein: CASSDSPLNEQFF
CDR3 DNA: TGTGCCAGCAGTGATTCACCTTTGAATGAGCAGTTCTTC

J gene: TRBJ1-5
clone size: NA
D gene: NA
V gene: TRBV5-8
CDR3 protein: CASSFQGGRGQPQHF
CDR3 DNA: TGTGCCAGCAGCTTCCAAGGGGGGCGCGGGCAGCCCCAGCATTTT

J gene: TRBJ1-4
clone size: few
D gene: NA
V gene: TRBV20-1
CDR3 protein: CSAGQLSRGEKLFF
CDR3 DNA: TGCAGTGCTGGACAGTTAAGTCGAGGTGAAAAACTGTTTTTT

J gene: TRBJ2-1
clone size: NA
D gene: NA
V gene: TRBV12-3/TRBV12-4
CDR3 protein: CASSPPGNNEQFF
CDR3 DNA: TGTGCCAGCAGTCCCCCAGGGAACAATGAGCAGTTCTTC

J gene: TRBJ1-6
clone size: NA
D gene: NA
V gene: TRBV4-1
CDR3 protein: CASSQNSPASSYNSPLHF
CDR3 DNA: TGCGCCAGCAGCCAAAACAGTCCAGCAAGCTCCTATAATTCACCCCTCCACTTT

J gene: TRBJ2-3
clone size: NA
D gene: NA
V gene: TRBV10-3
CDR3 protein: CAIRRGGRQGHTDTQYF
CDR3 DNA: TGTGCCATCAGGCGCGGGGGACGACAGGGGCACACAGATACGCAGTATTTT

J gene: TRBJ2-5
clone size: NA
D gene: TRBD1
V gene: TRBV4-1
CDR3 protein: CASSLTRDRGLETQYF
CDR3 DNA: TGCGCCAGCAGCCTAACCAGGGACAGGGGTTTAGAGACCCAGTACTTC

J gene: TRBJ1-5
clone size: NA
D gene: TRBD1
V gene: TRBV9
CDR3 protein: CASSVGQGENQPQHF
CDR3 DNA: TGTGCCAGCAGCGTAGGACAGGGCGAGAATCAGCCCCAGCATTTT

J gene: TRBJ1-2
clone size: few
D gene: NA
V gene: TRBV6-1
CDR3 protein: CASRPGGRGYGYTF
CDR3 DNA: TGTGCCAGCAGACCGGGAGGGAGAGGCTATGGCTACACCTTC

J gene: TRBJ1-1
clone size: NA
D gene: NA
V gene: TRBV6-5
CDR3 protein: CASSYGGRGTEAFF
CDR3 DNA: TGTGCCAGCAGTTACGGGGGAAGGGGAACTGAAGCTTTCTTT

J gene: TRBJ1-4
clone size: NA
D gene: NA
V gene: TRBV25-1
CDR3 protein: CASSEGQRATNEKLFF
CDR3 DNA: TGTGCCAGCAGTGAAGGACAGCGAGCAACTAATGAAAAACTGTTTTTT

J gene: TRBJ1-1
clone size: NA
D gene: NA
V gene: TRBV12-3/TRBV12-4
CDR3 protein: CASSSQRGTNTEAFF
CDR3 DNA: TGTGCCAGCAGCAGCCAACGAGGGACCAACACTGAAGCTTTCTTT

J gene: TRBJ2-2
clone size: NA
D gene: NA
V gene: TRBV2
CDR3 protein: CASRRGLTNTGELFF
CDR3 DNA: TGTGCCAGCAGAAGGGGACTTACCAACACCGGGGAGCTGTTTTTT

J gene: TRBJ2-1
clone size: NA
D gene: TRBD2
V gene: TRBV5-1
CDR3 protein: CASSPNGLAGVYNEQFF
CDR3 DNA: TGCGCCAGCAGCCCCAACGGACTAGCGGGAGTCTACAATGAGCAGTTCTTC

J gene: TRBJ2-4
clone size: few
D gene: NA
V gene: TRBV12-3/TRBV12-4
CDR3 protein: CASSPRGSGEAKNIQYF
CDR3 DNA: TGTGCCAGCAGCCCGCGAGGGTCAGGGGAAGCCAAAAACATTCAGTACTTC

J gene: TRBJ2-7
clone size: few
D gene: NA
V gene: TRBV4-2
CDR3 protein: CASSQEGGGEQYF
CDR3 DNA: TGTGCCAGCAGCCAAGAGGGAGGGGGGGAGCAGTACTTC

J gene: TRBJ2-1
clone size: NA
D gene: TRBD2
V gene: TRBV29-1
CDR3 protein: CSVEGGTSGSYNEQFF
CDR3 DNA: TGCAGCGTTGAGGGCGGGACTAGCGGTTCCTACAATGAGCAGTTCTTC

J gene: TRBJ2-5
clone size: NA
D gene: TRBD2
V gene: TRBV5-1
CDR3 protein: CASSPTSGKAPETQYF
CDR3 DNA: TGCGCCAGCAGCCCGACTAGCGGGAAAGCCCCAGAGACCCAGTACTTC

J gene: TRBJ1-5
clone size: NA
D gene: TRBD1
V gene: TRBV29-1
CDR3 protein: CSGGTGLQQHF
CDR3 DNA: TGCAGCGGCGGGACAGGGTTACAGCAGCATTTT

J gene: TRBJ2-1
clone size: few
D gene: NA
V gene: TRBV24-1
CDR3 protein: CATSDFGKESSYNEQFF
CDR3 DNA: TGTGCCACCAGTGATTTCGGGAAGGAAAGCTCCTACAATGAGCAGTTCTTC

J gene: TRBJ2-7
clone size: many
D gene: TRBD2
V gene: TRBV20-1
CDR3 protein: CSARSSGSYEQYF
CDR3 DNA: TGCAGTGCTAGGTCTAGCGGGAGTTACGAGCAGTACTTC

J gene: TRBJ2-4
clone size: NA
D gene: NA
V gene: TRBV2
CDR3 protein: CASSVVLAKNIQYF
CDR3 DNA: TGTGCCAGCTCGGTAGTTCTAGCCAAAAACATTCAGTACTTC

J gene: TRBJ2-1
clone size: NA
D gene: NA
V gene: TRBV5-1
CDR3 protein: CASSPGIAMDEQFF
CDR3 DNA: TGCGCCAGCAGCCCCGGGATAGCGATGGATGAGCAGTTCTTC